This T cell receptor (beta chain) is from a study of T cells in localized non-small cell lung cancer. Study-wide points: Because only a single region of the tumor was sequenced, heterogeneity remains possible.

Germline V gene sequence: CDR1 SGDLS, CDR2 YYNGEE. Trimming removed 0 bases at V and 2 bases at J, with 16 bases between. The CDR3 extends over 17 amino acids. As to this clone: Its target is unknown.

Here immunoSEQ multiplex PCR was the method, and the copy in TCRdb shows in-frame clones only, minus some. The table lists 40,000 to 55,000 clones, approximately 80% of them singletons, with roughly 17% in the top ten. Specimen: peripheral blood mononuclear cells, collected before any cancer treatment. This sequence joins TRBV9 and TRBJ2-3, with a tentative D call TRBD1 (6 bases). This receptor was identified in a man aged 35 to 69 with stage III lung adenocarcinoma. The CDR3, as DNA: TGTGCCAGCAGCGTAGAGTGGGGGCGACAGGACACAGATACGCAGTATTTT. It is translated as CASSVEWGRQDTDTQYF.